This TCR beta chain comes out of a study of monozygotic twins with inflammatory bowel disease. No DNA is given; TCRdb re-called the 5' RACE reads and lists each CDR3 protein once. The record lists under 200,000 distinct CDR3 sequences, of which the ten most abundant hold over 2.5%. Per donor there was one draw, yielding a blood sample of around 2.7 ml. Germline-derived CDR1 and CDR2 are MDHEN and SYDVKM. The CDR3 totals 16 residues. This chain joins TRBV28 and TRBJ2-1; TCRdb proposes TRBD2, but this gene call is untestable without DNA. The specimen was blood. The sequence came from a human donor with ulcerative colitis or Crohn's disease, or a healthy co-twin of an affected twin (not recorded which). CDR3 amino acids: CASSFPGLRSYNEQFF.